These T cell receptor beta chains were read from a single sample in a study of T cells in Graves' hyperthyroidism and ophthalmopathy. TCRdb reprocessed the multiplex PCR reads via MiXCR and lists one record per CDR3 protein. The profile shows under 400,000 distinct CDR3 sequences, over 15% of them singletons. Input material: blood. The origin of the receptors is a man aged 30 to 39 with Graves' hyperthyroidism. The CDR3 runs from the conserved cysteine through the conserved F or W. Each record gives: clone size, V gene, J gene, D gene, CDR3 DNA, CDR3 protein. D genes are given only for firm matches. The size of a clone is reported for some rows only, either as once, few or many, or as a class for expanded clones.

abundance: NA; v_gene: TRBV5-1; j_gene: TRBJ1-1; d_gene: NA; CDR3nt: TGCGCCAGCAACTTGCTCCCAGGGCGGAACACTGAAGCTTTCTTT; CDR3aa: CASNLLPGRNTEAFF
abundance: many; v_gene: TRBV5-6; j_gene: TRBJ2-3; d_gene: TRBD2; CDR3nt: TGTGCCAGCAGCCATGCCGGACTAGCGGGAGGGAGAGATACGCAGTATTTT; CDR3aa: CASSHAGLAGGRDTQYF
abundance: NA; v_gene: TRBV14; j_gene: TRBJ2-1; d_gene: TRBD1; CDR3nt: TGTGCCAGCAGCCAAGATCGCAAGGACAGGTTCTACAATAAGCAGTTCTTC; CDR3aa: CASSQDRKDRFYNKQFF
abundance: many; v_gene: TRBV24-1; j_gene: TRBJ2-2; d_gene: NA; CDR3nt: TGTGCCACCAGTGAGATGGACAAGGCCGGGGAGCTGTTTTTT; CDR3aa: CATSEMDKAGELFF
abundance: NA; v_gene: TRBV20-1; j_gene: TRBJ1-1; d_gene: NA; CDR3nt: TGCAGTGCTAGAGGATTGGGAGGGGGAGCTTTCTTT; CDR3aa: CSARGLGGGAFF
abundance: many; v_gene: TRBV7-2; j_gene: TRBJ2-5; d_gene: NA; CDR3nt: TGTGCCAGCAGCTTAGGTGGCCTAGCGCAAGGAGAGACCCAGTACTTC; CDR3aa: CASSLGGLAQGETQYF
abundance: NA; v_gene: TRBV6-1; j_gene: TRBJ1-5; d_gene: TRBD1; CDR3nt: TGTGCCAGTAAACAGGGGGCCCTTCAGCCCCAGCATTTT; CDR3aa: CASKQGALQPQHF
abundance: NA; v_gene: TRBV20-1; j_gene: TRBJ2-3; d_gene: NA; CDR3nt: TGCAGTGCCAGTGCGGGCCCAGGAGATACGCAGTATTTT; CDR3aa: CSASAGPGDTQYF
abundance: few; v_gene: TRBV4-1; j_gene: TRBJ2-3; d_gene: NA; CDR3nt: TGCGCCAGCAGCCAAAGCCTCGGCTCTAGCACAGATACGCAGTATTTT; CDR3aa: CASSQSLGSSTDTQYF
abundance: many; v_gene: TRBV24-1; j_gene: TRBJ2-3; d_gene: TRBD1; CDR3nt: TGTGCCACCAGTGACCCGGGACAGCTTACAGATACGCAGTATTTT; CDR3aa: CATSDPGQLTDTQYF
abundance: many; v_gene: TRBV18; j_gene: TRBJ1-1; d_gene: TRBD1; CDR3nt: TGTGCCAGCTCACCACCTGGGACAGGGGCTCCTGAAGCTTTCTTT; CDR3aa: CASSPPGTGAPEAFF
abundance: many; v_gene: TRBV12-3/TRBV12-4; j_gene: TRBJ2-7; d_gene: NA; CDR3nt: TGTGCCAGCAGTTTAAAATTCTTTGGTGGGGGTTGGTTTCAAGACGAGCAGTACTTC; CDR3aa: CASSLKFFGGGWFQDEQYF
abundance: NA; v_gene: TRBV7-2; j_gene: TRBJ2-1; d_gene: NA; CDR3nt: TGTGCCAGCAGCTTCGGTGCGATGGGTAATGAGCAGTTCTTC; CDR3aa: CASSFGAMGNEQFF
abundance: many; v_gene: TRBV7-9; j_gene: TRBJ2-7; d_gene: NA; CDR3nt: TGTGCCAGCAGCTTAGCCAGGACCTACGAGCAGTACTTC; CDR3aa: CASSLARTYEQYF
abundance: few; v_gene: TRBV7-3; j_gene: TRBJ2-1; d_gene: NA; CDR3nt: TGTGCCAGCAGCTTAACGTACGGGGGATCAGGGTACAATGAGCAGTTCTTC; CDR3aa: CASSLTYGGSGYNEQFF
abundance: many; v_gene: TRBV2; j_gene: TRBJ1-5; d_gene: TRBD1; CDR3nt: TGTGCCAGCAAGGAGACAGGGGGTCGACAGCCCCAGCATTTT; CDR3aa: CASKETGGRQPQHF
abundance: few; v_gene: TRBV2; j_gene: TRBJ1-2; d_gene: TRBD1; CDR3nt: TGTGCCAGCAGTTGGACAGGGAGATCGTATGGCTACACCTTC; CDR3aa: CASSWTGRSYGYTF
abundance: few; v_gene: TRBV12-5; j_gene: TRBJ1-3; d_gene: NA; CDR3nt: TGTGCTAGTGGTTTGAACGGCGGGCCCATATATTTT; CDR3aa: CASGLNGGPIYF
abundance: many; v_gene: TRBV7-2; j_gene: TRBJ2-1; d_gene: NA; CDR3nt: TGTGCCAGCAGCTTGAACAGATACAATGAGCAGTTCTTC; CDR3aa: CASSLNRYNEQFF
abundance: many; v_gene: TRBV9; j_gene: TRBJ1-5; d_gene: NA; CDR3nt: TGTGCCAGCAGCGGAGGGGGGGGGCCCCAGCATTTT; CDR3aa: CASSGGGGPQHF
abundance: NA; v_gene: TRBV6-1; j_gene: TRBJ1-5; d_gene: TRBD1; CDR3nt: TGTGCCAGCAGGGGGGGGACAGGGGGCTATCAGCCCCAGCATTTT; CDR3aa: CASRGGTGGYQPQHF
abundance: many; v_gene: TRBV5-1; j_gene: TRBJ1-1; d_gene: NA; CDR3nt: TGCGCCAGCAGCTTGGCCGGCGAAGGGGCTTTCTTT; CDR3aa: CASSLAGEGAFF
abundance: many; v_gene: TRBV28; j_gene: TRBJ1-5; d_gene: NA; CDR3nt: TGTGCCAGCAGTTTCCCGACAGCCTTAGGCAATCAGCCCCAGCATTTT; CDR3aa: CASSFPTALGNQPQHF
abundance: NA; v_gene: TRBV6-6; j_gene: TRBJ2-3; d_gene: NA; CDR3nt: TGTGCCAGCAGTTACCAGGGAAGCACAGATACGCAGTATTTT; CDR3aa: CASSYQGSTDTQYF
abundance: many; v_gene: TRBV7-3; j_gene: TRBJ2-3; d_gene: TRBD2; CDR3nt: TGTGCCAGCAGCGGAGCGGGAGGGGTCACAGATACGCAGTATTTT; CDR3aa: CASSGAGGVTDTQYF
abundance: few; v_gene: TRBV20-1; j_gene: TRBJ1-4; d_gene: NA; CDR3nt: TGCAGTGCTCGGGACGGTAATAATGAAAAACTGTTTTTT; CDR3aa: CSARDGNNEKLFF
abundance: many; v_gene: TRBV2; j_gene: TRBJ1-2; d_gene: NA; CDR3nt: TGTGCCAGCAGTGAAGTGGGGCAGGGCTCGCGCTACACCTTC; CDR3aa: CASSEVGQGSRYTF
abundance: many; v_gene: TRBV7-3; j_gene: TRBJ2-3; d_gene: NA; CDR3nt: TGTGCCAGCAGCTTAACTGTTAGGAGTACAGATACGCAGTATTTT; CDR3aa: CASSLTVRSTDTQYF
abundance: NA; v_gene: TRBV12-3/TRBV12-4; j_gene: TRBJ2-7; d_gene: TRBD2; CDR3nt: TGTGCCAGCAGACCATCCCTAGCGGGATTAAACGAGCAGTACTTC; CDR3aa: CASRPSLAGLNEQYF
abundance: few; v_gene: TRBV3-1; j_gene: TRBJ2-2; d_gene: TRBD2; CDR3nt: TGTGCCAGCAGCAAGCGGCTAGCGGGATATGAGGAAACCGGGGAGCTGTTTTTT; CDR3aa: CASSKRLAGYEETGELFF
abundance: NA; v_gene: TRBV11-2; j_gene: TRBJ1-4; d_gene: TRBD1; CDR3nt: TGTGCCAGCAGCACCCAGGGGGGGTTCAATGAAAAACTGTTTTTT; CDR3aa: CASSTQGGFNEKLFF
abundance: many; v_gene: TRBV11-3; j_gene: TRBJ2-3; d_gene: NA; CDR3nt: TGTGCCAGCAGCTTAGTTCACCGATCAGGGACAGATACGCAGTATTTT; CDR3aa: CASSLVHRSGTDTQYF
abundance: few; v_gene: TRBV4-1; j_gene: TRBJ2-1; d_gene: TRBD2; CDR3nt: TGCGCCAGCAGCCATCCCCTAGCGGCCCGGTGGACTAATGAGCAGTTCTTC; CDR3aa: CASSHPLAARWTNEQFF
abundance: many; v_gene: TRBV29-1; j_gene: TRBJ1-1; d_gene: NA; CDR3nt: TGCAGCGTTGTAGGGGGGGCAGGGGACACTGAAGCTTTCTTT; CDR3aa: CSVVGGAGDTEAFF
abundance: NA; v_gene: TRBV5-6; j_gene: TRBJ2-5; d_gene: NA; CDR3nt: TGTGCCAGCAGCCTTCCGGACCGGGACCCAAGTCTCGGGACCCAGTACTTC; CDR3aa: CASSLPDRDPSLGTQYF
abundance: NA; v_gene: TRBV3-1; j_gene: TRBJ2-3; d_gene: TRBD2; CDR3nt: TGTGCCAGCAGCGTCCGAGCGGGGGATACAGATACGCAGTATTTT; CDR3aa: CASSVRAGDTDTQYF
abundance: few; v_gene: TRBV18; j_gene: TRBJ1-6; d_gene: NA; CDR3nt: TGTGCCAGCTCACTTCGACTAGCCGGGGCCGATTCACCCCTCCACTTT; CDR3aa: CASSLRLAGADSPLHF
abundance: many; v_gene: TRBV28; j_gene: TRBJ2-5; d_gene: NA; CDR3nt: TGTGCCAGCAGTTTGCTCCAAGAGACCCAGTACTTC; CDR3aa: CASSLLQETQYF
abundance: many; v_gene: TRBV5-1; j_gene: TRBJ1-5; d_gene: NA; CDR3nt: TGCGCCAGCAGCTTAATGGGGAGCGGCAATCAGCCCCAGCATTTT; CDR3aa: CASSLMGSGNQPQHF
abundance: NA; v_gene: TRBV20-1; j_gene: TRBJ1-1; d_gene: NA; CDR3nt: TGCAGGGCCGGGCGGGAAACCATGAACACTGAAGCTTTCTTT; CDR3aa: CRAGRETMNTEAFF
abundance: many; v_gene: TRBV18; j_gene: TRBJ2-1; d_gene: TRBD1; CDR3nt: TGTGCCAGCTCACCGGGACAGGGACGTCGGGATGAGCAGTTCTTC; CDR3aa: CASSPGQGRRDEQFF
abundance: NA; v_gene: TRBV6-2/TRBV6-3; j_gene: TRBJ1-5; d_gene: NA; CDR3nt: TGTGCCAGCAGCACCCGCCGGCAGCCCCAGCATTTT; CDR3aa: CASSTRRQPQHF
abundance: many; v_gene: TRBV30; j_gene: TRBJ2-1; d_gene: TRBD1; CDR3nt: TGTGCCTGGAGTAGACAGGGATTCGGTGAGCAGTTCTTC; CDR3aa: CAWSRQGFGEQFF
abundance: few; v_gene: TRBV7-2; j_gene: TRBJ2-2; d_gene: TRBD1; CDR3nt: TGTGCCAGCAGCGGTAGGACAGGGATGGCCGGGGAGCTGTTTTTT; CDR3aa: CASSGRTGMAGELFF
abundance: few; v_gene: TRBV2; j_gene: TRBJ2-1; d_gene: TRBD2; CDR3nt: TGTGCCAGCAATGCGGGAGGGGTGTTCAATGAGCAGTTCTTC; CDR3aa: CASNAGGVFNEQFF
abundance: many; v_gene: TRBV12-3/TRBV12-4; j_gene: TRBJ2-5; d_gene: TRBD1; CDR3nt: TGTGCCAGCACCACCGGACAGGCTCAAGAGACCCAGTACTTC; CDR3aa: CASTTGQAQETQYF